Following are 2 T cell receptor beta chains from one sample sequenced in a study of blood T cell repertoires in COVID-19. Generated by immunoSEQ multiplex PCR, the TCRdb table keeps only in-frame clones and is missing some. The sample has tens of thousands of clones, over 75% seen once; the top ten hold around 15%. The material sequenced was peripheral blood. These receptors were collected from a man aged 55-75 years with active COVID-19.

This clone was seen once. This chain uses TRBV5-1 with TRBJ2-4; 8 bases are shared with TRBD1. CDR1 is SGHRS, CDR2 YFSETQ, per germline. The CDR3 is made up of 14 amino acids. The V gene end was trimmed by 4 bases and the J gene end by 7 bases; junction bases not matched to a gene: 7. CDR3 in amino acids: CASSADRVGNIQYF. In nucleotides, the CDR3 is TGCGCCAGCAGCGCGGACAGGGTGGGGAACATTCAGTACTTC.

The chain recombines TRBV6-2 or TRBV6-3 with TRBJ1-2; 7 positions agree with TRBD1. In germline, CDR1 is MNHEY, CDR2 SVGEGT. After removal of 5 bases from V and 7 bases from J, the junction contained 7 bases not matched to a gene. This CDR3 region has 13 residues. CDR3 loop: CASSPGTEGGYTF. CDR3 nucleotides: TGTGCCAGCAGTCCCGGGACAGAGGGTGGCTACACCTTC.